The 4 T cell receptor beta chains below come from one sample, sequenced in a study of cytomegalovirus exposure and HLA in healthy donors. Primers for the PCR totalled 60 Vbeta and 13 Jbeta. Profiling relied on immunoSEQ multiplex PCR, and the TCRdb table lists in-frame clones only, not all of them. In the table there are about 50,000 clones, 72% of which are singletons. The specimen was PBMCs. Every receptor here comes from a woman aged 45-65 years in good health and CMV-seronegative.

This chain links TRBV7-2 with TRBJ2-5; a weak D match, TRBD2 (6 bases). Trimming took off 5 bases at V and 3 bases at J, with 13 bases between the two ends. CDR3 size: 14 residues. Germline CDR1 and CDR2: SGHTA and FQGNSA. The CDR3 reads CASSHRQREETQYF. Here the CDR3 DNA reads TGTGCCAGCAGCCATCGGCAGCGGGAAGAGACCCAGTACTTC.

A single count supports this clone. V usage is TRBV30 and J usage is TRBJ2-1; 8 bases line up with TRBD2. CDR1 GTSNPN and CDR2 SVGIG come from the germline V gene (reference sequence). With V trimmed by 2 bases and J by 2 bases, 2 bases remained unmatched. This CDR3 is 14 amino acids long. The CDR3 DNA sequence: TGTGCCTGGAGTAACGGGGGGGCCTACAATGAGCAGTTCTTC. This sequence encodes CAWSNGGAYNEQFF.

The chain has TRBV5-1 and TRBJ2-5; 9 bases are shared with TRBD1. Germline loops: CDR1 SGHRS, CDR2 YFSETQ. The CDR3 covers 15 residues. The trim removed 6 bases at V and 3 bases at J, leaving 9 bases unmatched. This CDR3 reads CASTLYRGQEETQYF. In nucleotides, the CDR3 is TGCGCCAGCACCTTATACAGGGGGCAGGAAGAGACCCAGTACTTC.

This clone appeared a single time. The chain combines TRBV5-1 with TRBJ2-1; 14 bases match TRBD2. Germline V lookup: CDR1 SGHRS, CDR2 YFSETQ. The CDR3 has 18 residues. The trim removed 0 bases at V and 6 bases at J, leaving 8 bases unmatched. The CDR3 DNA follows: TGCGCCAGCAGCTTGGAGGTGGTAGGGACTAGCGGGAGCAATGAGCAGTTCTTC. Residues: CASSLEVVGTSGSNEQFF. Full variable domain (missing parts from reference TRBV5-1 and TRBJ2-1): KAGVTQTPRYLIKTRGQQVTLSCSPISGHRSVSWYQQTPGQGLQFLFEYFSETQRNKGNFPGRFSGRQFSNSRSEMNVSTLELGDSALYLCASSLEVVGTSGSNEQFFGPGTRLTVL.